This T cell receptor (beta chain) appears in the sequencing data of a study of T cells of healthy individuals. This clonotype was recorded at least ten times. TCRdb re-derived calls from the 5' RACE reads in MiXCR, one entry per CDR3 protein. The sample shows 40,000 to 65,000 distinct CDR3 sequences, about 15% of them seen only once. Germline assignment: CDR1 LGHNT and CDR2 FRNRAP. This CDR3 is 12 amino acids long. V lost 4 bases and J 6 bases, leaving 9 bases between the germline ends. V and J are TRBV12-5 and TRBJ1-1; D gene ambiguous. The TCR comes from a human donor in good health. The CDR3 DNA reads TGTGCTAGTGGTTCGGACGTATCTGAAGCTTTCTTT. This sequence encodes CASGSDVSEAFF.